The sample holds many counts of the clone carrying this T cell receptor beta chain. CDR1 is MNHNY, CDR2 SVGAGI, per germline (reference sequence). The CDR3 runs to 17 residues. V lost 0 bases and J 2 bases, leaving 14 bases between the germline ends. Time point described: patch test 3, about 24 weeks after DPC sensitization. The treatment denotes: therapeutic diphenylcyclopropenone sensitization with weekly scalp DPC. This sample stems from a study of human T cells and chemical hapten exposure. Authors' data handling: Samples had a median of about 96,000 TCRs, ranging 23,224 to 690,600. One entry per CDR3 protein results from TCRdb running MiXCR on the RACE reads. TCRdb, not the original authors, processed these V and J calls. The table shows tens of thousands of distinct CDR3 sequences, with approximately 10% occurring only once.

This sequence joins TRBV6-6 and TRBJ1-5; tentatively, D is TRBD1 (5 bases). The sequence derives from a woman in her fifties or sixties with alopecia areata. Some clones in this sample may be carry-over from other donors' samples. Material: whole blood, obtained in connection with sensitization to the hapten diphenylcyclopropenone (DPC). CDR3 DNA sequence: TGTGCCAGCAGTTACTCAGTAGGGGCTGTGGGCAATCAGCCCCAGCATTTT. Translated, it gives CASSYSVGAVGNQPQHF.